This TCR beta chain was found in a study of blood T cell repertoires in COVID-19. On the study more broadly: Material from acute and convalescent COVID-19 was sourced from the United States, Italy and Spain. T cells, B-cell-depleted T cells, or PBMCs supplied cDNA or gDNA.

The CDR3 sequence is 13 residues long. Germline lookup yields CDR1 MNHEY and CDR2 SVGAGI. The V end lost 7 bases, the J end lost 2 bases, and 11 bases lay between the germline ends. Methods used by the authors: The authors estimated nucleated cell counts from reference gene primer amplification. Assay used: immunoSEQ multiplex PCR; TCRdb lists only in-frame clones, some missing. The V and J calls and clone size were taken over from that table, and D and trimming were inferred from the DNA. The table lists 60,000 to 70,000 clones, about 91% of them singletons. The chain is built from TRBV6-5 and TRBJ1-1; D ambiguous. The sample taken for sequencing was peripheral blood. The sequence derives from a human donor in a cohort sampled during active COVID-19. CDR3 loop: CASTVVFNTEAFF. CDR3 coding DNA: TGTGCCAGCACTGTCGTATTCAACACTGAAGCTTTCTTT.